The clone carrying this T cell receptor (beta chain) was observed a few times. The sample is drawn from a study of blood T cell repertoires in COVID-19. The wider study: Material from acute and convalescent COVID-19 was sourced from the United States, Italy and Spain. PBMCs, B-cell-depleted T cells, or T cells were the source of the cDNA or gDNA that made up the material.

Trimming removed 7 bases from V and 8 bases from J; junction bases left unmatched: 13. The CDR3 contains 14 residues. From germline, CDR1 is ENHRY and CDR2 SYGVKD. Original processing notes: Reference gene primer amplification in the assay estimated nucleated cell counts. Clones were read by immunoSEQ multiplex PCR, and TCRdb kept only the in-frame ones, dropping some. The V and J calls and clone size were taken over from that table, and D and trimming were inferred from the DNA. The sample has approximately 80,000 clones, roughly four fifths seen once; the top ten hold over 9.5%. V is TRBV10-3 and J is TRBJ1-2; 7 positions match TRBD1. The receptor comes from a man in his sixties with acute or convalescent COVID-19. The sample taken for sequencing was peripheral blood. The CDR3 region has the DNA TGTGCCATCACCTCCGGGACAGCGACAGGCGGCTACACCTTC. Translating it yields CAITSGTATGGYTF.